This T cell receptor (beta chain) was obtained from a study of cytomegalovirus exposure and HLA in healthy donors. Germline V gives CDR1 SGHNT, CDR2 YENEEA. CDR3 size: 14 residues. V lost 5 bases, J lost 3 bases, and 7 bases stayed unmatched. 60 Vbeta and 13 Jbeta primers were used in PCR. TCRdb's table, derived via immunoSEQ multiplex PCR, lists solely in-frame clones and lacks some. The profile shows 150,000 or so clones, approximately 80% of them singletons. The specimen sequenced was PBMCs. The rearrangement joins TRBV11-3 to TRBJ2-7; TRBD2 matches at 7 bases. The sequence was obtained from a man over 45 in good health and CMV-seropositive. The CDR3 protein is CASSPSGMGYEQYF. CDR3 nucleotides: TGTGCCAGCAGCCCAAGCGGGATGGGCTACGAGCAGTACTTC.